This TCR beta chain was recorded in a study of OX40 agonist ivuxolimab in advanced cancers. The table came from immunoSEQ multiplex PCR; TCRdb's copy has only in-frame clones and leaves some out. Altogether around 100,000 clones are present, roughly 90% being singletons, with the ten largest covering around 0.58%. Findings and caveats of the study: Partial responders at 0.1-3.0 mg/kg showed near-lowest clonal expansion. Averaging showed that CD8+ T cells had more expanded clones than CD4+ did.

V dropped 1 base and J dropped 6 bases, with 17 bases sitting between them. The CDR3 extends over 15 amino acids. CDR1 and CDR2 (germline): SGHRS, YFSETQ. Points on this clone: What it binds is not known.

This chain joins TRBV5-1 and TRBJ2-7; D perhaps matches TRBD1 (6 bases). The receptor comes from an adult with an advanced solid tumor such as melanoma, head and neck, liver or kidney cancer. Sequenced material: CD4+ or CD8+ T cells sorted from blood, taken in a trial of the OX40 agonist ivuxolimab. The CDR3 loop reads CASSLRDYRDGEQYF. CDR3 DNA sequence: TGCGCCAGCAGCTTGAGGGATTACAGGGACGGCGAGCAGTACTTC. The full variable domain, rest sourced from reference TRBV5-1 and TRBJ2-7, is KAGVTQTPRYLIKTRGQQVTLSCSPISGHRSVSWYQQTPGQGLQFLFEYFSETQRNKGNFPGRFSGRQFSNSRSEMNVSTLELGDSALYLCASSLRDYRDGEQYFGPGTRLTVT.